This T cell receptor beta chain is drawn from a study of OX40 agonist ivuxolimab in advanced cancers. Study-wide context: The drug used for patients, ivuxolimab, was an agonistic anti-OX40 (CD134) antibody. Study observations and caveats: Mean expanded clone counts were higher in CD8+ than CD4+ T cells.

Unmatched junction bases numbered 8, after V lost 4 bases and J lost 4 bases. The CDR3 has 16 amino acids. The germline V gene has CDR1 SGHNT and CDR2 YYREEE (reference sequence). To note about this clone: The antigen is undetermined.

Sequencing was performed with immunoSEQ multiplex PCR; in TCRdb, only in-frame clones are kept and a portion is missing. The sample holds roughly 66,000 clones, about 80% seen once. It was autoimmune disease history or systemic immunosuppression that excluded patients. The TCR originated in an adult with an advanced solid tumor such as melanoma, head and neck, liver or kidney cancer. This rearrangement joins TRBV5-4 to TRBJ2-6; 7 positions match TRBD1. The source material was CD4+ or CD8+ T cells sorted from blood, sampled in a trial of the OX40 agonist ivuxolimab. CDR3 DNA: TGTGCCAGCAGCAAGGTGACAGGGTGGGGGGCCAACGTCCTGACTTTC. It specifies CASSKVTGWGANVLTF.